This TCR beta chain was documented in a study of radiotherapy plus CTLA-4 blockade in lung cancer. Germline CDR1 LNHDA, CDR2 SQIVND (reference sequence). With V trimmed by 3 bases and J by 9 bases, 8 bases remained unmatched. The CDR3 length is 15 residues. The data were produced by immunoSEQ multiplex PCR, yet TCRdb's version contains in-frame clones alone and is incomplete. The sample lists tens of thousands of clones, just over 85% occurring once. This chain links TRBV19 with TRBJ2-1; 10 bases map to TRBD2. This receptor was identified in a human donor with non-small cell lung cancer whose response to radiotherapy plus ipilimumab could not be evaluated. The sample was peripheral blood, taken from a patient treated with radiotherapy plus ipilimumab. CDR3 coding DNA: TGTGCCAGTAGTATTGCTAGCGGGAGACCGGGTGAGCAGTTCTTC. Translating gives CASSIASGRPGEQFF.